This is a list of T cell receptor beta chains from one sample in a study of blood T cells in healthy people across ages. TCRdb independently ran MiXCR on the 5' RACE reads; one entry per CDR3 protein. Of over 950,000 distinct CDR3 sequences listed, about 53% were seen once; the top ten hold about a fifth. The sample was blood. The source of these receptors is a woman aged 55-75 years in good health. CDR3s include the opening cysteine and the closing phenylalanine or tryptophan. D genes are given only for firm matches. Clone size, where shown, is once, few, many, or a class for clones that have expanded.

cdr3_aa: CSVGRSQNTEAFF
cdr3_nt: TGCAGCGTTGGCAGGTCTCAGAACACTGAAGCTTTCTTT
v_call: TRBV29-1
j_call: TRBJ1-1
clone_size: -
d_call: -

cdr3_aa: CSARQGQETQYF
cdr3_nt: TGCAGCGCCCGACAGGGCCAAGAGACCCAGTACTTC
v_call: TRBV29-1
j_call: TRBJ2-5
clone_size: many
d_call: TRBD1

cdr3_aa: CASSFGQGALYEQYF
cdr3_nt: TGCGCCAGCAGCTTTGGACAGGGGGCTCTCTACGAGCAGTACTTC
v_call: TRBV5-1
j_call: TRBJ2-7
clone_size: few
d_call: TRBD1

cdr3_aa: CASSWRAGDNEQFF
cdr3_nt: TGTGCCAGCAGCTGGAGAGCGGGAGACAATGAGCAGTTCTTC
v_call: TRBV5-1
j_call: TRBJ2-1
clone_size: -
d_call: TRBD2

cdr3_aa: CSATDTAYYGYTF
cdr3_nt: TGCAGTGCCACAGACACCGCATACTATGGCTACACCTTC
v_call: TRBV20-1
j_call: TRBJ1-2
clone_size: once
d_call: -

cdr3_aa: CASSDNDRDSPLHF
cdr3_nt: TGCGCCAGCAGCGATAACGACAGGGATTCACCCCTCCACTTT
v_call: TRBV5-1
j_call: TRBJ1-6
clone_size: -
d_call: TRBD1

cdr3_aa: CASSPRTGETYEQYF
cdr3_nt: TGTGCCAGCAGCCCGAGGACAGGGGAGACCTACGAGCAGTACTTC
v_call: TRBV7-2
j_call: TRBJ2-7
clone_size: few
d_call: TRBD1

cdr3_aa: CASSHPTGNEVETQYF
cdr3_nt: TGTGCCAGCAGTCATCCTACAGGGAATGAGGTGGAGACCCAGTACTTC
v_call: TRBV12-3/TRBV12-4
j_call: TRBJ2-5
clone_size: few
d_call: -

cdr3_aa: CASSPGGGVETQYF
cdr3_nt: TGTGCCAGCAGTCCAGGGGGGGGCGTCGAGACCCAGTACTTC
v_call: TRBV28
j_call: TRBJ2-5
clone_size: few
d_call: -

cdr3_aa: CASSGSGRRRAINTGELFF
cdr3_nt: TGTGCCAGCAGTGGCTCAGGCCGTAGGAGGGCCATAAACACCGGGGAGCTGTTTTTT
v_call: TRBV6-2/TRBV6-3
j_call: TRBJ2-2
clone_size: -
d_call: -

cdr3_aa: CASSQVVGRRYTF
cdr3_nt: TGTGCCAGCAGCCAAGTTGTAGGTCGTCGCTACACCTTC
v_call: TRBV14
j_call: TRBJ1-2
clone_size: -
d_call: -

cdr3_aa: CASSQDGQGLTGANVLTF
cdr3_nt: TGTGCCAGCAGCCAAGATGGACAGGGGTTGACTGGGGCCAACGTCCTGACTTTC
v_call: TRBV4-2
j_call: TRBJ2-6
clone_size: -
d_call: TRBD1

cdr3_aa: CSAPTSGRIVEQYF
cdr3_nt: TGCAGTGCCCCGACTAGCGGGAGAATTGTCGAGCAGTACTTC
v_call: TRBV20-1
j_call: TRBJ2-7
clone_size: few
d_call: TRBD2

cdr3_aa: CASTDGTHSYEQYF
cdr3_nt: TGTGCCAGCACGGACGGAACTCACTCCTACGAGCAGTACTTC
v_call: TRBV28
j_call: TRBJ2-7
clone_size: -
d_call: -

cdr3_aa: CSASPANTEAFF
cdr3_nt: TGCAGTGCTAGCCCCGCGAACACTGAAGCTTTCTTT
v_call: TRBV20-1
j_call: TRBJ1-1
clone_size: -
d_call: -

cdr3_aa: CAGRGMNGGTQYF
cdr3_nt: TGTGCCGGCAGGGGAATGAACGGGGGTACGCAGTATTTT
v_call: TRBV28
j_call: TRBJ2-3
clone_size: -
d_call: -

cdr3_aa: CASSQGGGWETQYF
cdr3_nt: TGCGCCAGCAGCCAGGGGGGGGGCTGGGAGACCCAGTACTTC
v_call: TRBV4-3
j_call: TRBJ2-5
clone_size: -
d_call: -

cdr3_aa: CASKGAGTQYF
cdr3_nt: TGTGCCAGCAAGGGGGCTGGGACCCAGTACTTC
v_call: TRBV2
j_call: TRBJ2-5
clone_size: few
d_call: TRBD1

cdr3_aa: CASSLVLGDKNIQYF
cdr3_nt: TGCGCCAGCAGCTTGGTACTCGGCGACAAAAACATTCAGTACTTC
v_call: TRBV5-1
j_call: TRBJ2-4
clone_size: many
d_call: -

cdr3_aa: CSVEFQASGTQYF
cdr3_nt: TGCAGCGTTGAATTCCAGGCCTCGGGGACCCAGTACTTC
v_call: TRBV29-1
j_call: TRBJ2-5
clone_size: few
d_call: -

cdr3_aa: CASTRGARGSTYEQYF
cdr3_nt: TGTGCCAGCACCCGGGGCGCCCGAGGGTCAACCTACGAGCAGTACTTC
v_call: TRBV12-3/TRBV12-4
j_call: TRBJ2-7
clone_size: few
d_call: -

cdr3_aa: CASSWDRAREQYF
cdr3_nt: TGTGCCAGCAGCTGGGACAGGGCGCGCGAGCAGTACTTC
v_call: TRBV12-3/TRBV12-4
j_call: TRBJ2-7
clone_size: -
d_call: TRBD1

cdr3_aa: CASSQEDFRGVSNQPQHF
cdr3_nt: TGTGCCAGCAGCCAAGAGGATTTTAGGGGGGTGAGCAATCAGCCCCAGCATTTT
v_call: TRBV3-1
j_call: TRBJ1-5
clone_size: -
d_call: -

cdr3_aa: CASARTSGRNEQFF
cdr3_nt: TGTGCCAGTGCTAGGACTAGCGGGAGAAATGAGCAGTTCTTC
v_call: TRBV12-3/TRBV12-4
j_call: TRBJ2-1
clone_size: -
d_call: TRBD2

cdr3_aa: CASSPYQQDTDTQYF
cdr3_nt: TGTGCCAGCTCACCGTATCAGCAAGACACAGATACGCAGTATTTT
v_call: TRBV18
j_call: TRBJ2-3
clone_size: few
d_call: -

cdr3_aa: CATSPDTNTQYF
cdr3_nt: TGTGCCACCAGTCCCGACACGAATACGCAGTATTTT
v_call: TRBV24-1
j_call: TRBJ2-3
clone_size: -
d_call: -

cdr3_aa: CASSSIRDSNYGYTF
cdr3_nt: TGTGCCAGCAGCTCCATCCGGGATAGTAACTATGGCTACACCTTC
v_call: TRBV13
j_call: TRBJ1-2
clone_size: -
d_call: -

cdr3_aa: CASSGGRMGAFF
cdr3_nt: TGTGCCAGCAGCGGTGGACGAATGGGCGCTTTCTTT
v_call: TRBV7-2
j_call: TRBJ1-1
clone_size: -
d_call: -

cdr3_aa: CASSQGGLADTKNIQYF
cdr3_nt: TGTGCCAGCAGCCAAGGGGGACTAGCGGATACCAAAAACATTCAGTACTTC
v_call: TRBV14
j_call: TRBJ2-4
clone_size: few
d_call: TRBD2

cdr3_aa: CSARGGGDRYNEQFF
cdr3_nt: TGCAGTGCTAGAGGGGGCGGGGACCGCTACAATGAGCAGTTCTTC
v_call: TRBV20-1
j_call: TRBJ2-1
clone_size: -
d_call: -

cdr3_aa: CASSSSGRAAEQYF
cdr3_nt: TGCGCCAGCAGCTCTAGCGGGAGGGCCGCCGAGCAGTACTTC
v_call: TRBV4-1
j_call: TRBJ2-7
clone_size: -
d_call: TRBD2